What follows is one T cell receptor beta chain and its context. The data stem from a study of blood T cell repertoires in COVID-19. Study information: What the recovered Cohort 3 donors had was two negative PCRs, clearance, or symptom resolution.

Participant ages covered roughly 18 to 89 years across about 25 US areas. TCRdb's copy holds only in-frame clones and misses some; the assay was immunoSEQ multiplex PCR. Here the sample spans some 300,000 clones, more than 70% being singletons. V shed 6 bases and J shed 6 bases, with 21 bases lying between them. Per the germline V gene, CDR1 is WNHNN and CDR2 is SYGVQD (reference sequence). This CDR3 contains 16 residues. The V call is TRBV10-1, the J call TRBJ1-5; D not resolved. The receptor was isolated from a woman aged 55-69 years in a cohort exposed to, infected with or recovered from COVID-19 (not recorded which). The sequenced sample consisted of PBMCs or T cells enriched from blood (not recorded which). The CDR3 sequence: CASRPGASPAAQPQHF. CDR3 bases: TGCGCCAGCAGACCGGGAGCCTCCCCGGCGGCTCAGCCCCAGCATTTT.